This T cell receptor beta chain was recovered during a study of early T cells in non-severe SARS-CoV-2 infection (dated by TCRdb to the early 2020s). For the wider study: TCR sequencing used bulk RNA from unsorted whole blood, so alpha and beta chains could not be paired.

This clonotype was counted many times. Its recognized antigen is unknown. No per-base quality is available; no much larger clone lies one base away. CDR3 length: 14 amino acids, cysteine to phenylalanine. The DNA shown is the 42-base CDR3, in frame from base 1. The germline ends are 14 bases apart after V is trimmed by 7 bases and J by 2 bases. Library creation used 5' RACE. The listed sequencing device is NextSeq 500. In the TCR library protocol, unique molecular identifiers were attached to individual cDNA molecules to correct for PCR bias and sequencing error. Both TCR alpha and beta chains were sequenced, and tight co-correlation was observed between alpha and beta sequence abundances in each sample. On the study's bioinformatics: Decombinator V4 was used to annotate the V gene, J gene and CDR3 of the TCR sequences. Expanded TCRs were defined as changing significantly between any two time points under a Poisson model with p below 0.0001. TCR abundances were normalised to the total number of TCRs sequenced per sample and expressed as counts per million. TRAV1-2 paired with TRAJ12, TRAJ20 or TRAJ33 defined MAIT TCRs, while TRAV10 paired with TRAJ18 defined iNKT TCRs. VDJdb, accessed 1 November 2021, was searched for CMV, EBV and SARS-CoV-2 annotated TCRs, with TCRs annotated for multiple antigens excluded. TCRdb reanalyzed the raw reads on its own, using fastp at Q25 for trimming and MiXCR for clone calling, and kept in-frame beta chains. One record per CDR3 amino acid sequence lists the most common genes and DNA. The V and J calls reflect TCRdb's pipeline rather than the authors' work. A total of tens of thousands of distinct CDR3 sequences appear in this sample, roughly 12% of them only once. In total, the top ten clones hold around 4.5% of the sample.

What the research found in general, with its limitations: VDJdb matching was skewed toward anti-spike CD8 responses and likely underestimated virus-specific expansions by missing private and CD4 specificities.

The study was a case-control design nested within a healthcare worker cohort in London, UK, with weekly nasopharyngeal swab PCR tests and blood sampling. Healthcare workers were recruited between 23 and 31 March 2020, during the week of the UK lockdown, and were followed weekly for up to roughly 16 weeks. Sequenced sample: whole blood. Recombination linked TRBV12-3 or TRBV12-4 to TRBJ1-2; the D gene is not confidently resolved. The clonotype comes from an adult who was a healthcare worker with PCR-confirmed SARS-CoV-2 infection or an uninfected control (not recorded which). The CDR3 reads CASTPGRANYGYTF. The bases are TGTGCCAGCACTCCAGGCAGAGCGAACTATGGCTACACCTTC.